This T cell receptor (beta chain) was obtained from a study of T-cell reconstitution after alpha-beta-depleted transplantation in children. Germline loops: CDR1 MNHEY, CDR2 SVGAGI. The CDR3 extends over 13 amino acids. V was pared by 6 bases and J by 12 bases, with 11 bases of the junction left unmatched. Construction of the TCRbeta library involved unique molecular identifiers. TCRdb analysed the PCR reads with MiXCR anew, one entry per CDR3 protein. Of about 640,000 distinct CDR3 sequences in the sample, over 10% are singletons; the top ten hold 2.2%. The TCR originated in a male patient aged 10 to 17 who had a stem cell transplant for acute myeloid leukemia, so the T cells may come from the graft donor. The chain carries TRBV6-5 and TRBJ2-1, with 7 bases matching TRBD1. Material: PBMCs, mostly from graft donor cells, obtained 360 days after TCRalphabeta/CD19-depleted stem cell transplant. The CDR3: CASRSTGTVGQFF. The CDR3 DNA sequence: TGTGCCAGCAGATCAACCGGGACAGTGGGGCAGTTCTTC.